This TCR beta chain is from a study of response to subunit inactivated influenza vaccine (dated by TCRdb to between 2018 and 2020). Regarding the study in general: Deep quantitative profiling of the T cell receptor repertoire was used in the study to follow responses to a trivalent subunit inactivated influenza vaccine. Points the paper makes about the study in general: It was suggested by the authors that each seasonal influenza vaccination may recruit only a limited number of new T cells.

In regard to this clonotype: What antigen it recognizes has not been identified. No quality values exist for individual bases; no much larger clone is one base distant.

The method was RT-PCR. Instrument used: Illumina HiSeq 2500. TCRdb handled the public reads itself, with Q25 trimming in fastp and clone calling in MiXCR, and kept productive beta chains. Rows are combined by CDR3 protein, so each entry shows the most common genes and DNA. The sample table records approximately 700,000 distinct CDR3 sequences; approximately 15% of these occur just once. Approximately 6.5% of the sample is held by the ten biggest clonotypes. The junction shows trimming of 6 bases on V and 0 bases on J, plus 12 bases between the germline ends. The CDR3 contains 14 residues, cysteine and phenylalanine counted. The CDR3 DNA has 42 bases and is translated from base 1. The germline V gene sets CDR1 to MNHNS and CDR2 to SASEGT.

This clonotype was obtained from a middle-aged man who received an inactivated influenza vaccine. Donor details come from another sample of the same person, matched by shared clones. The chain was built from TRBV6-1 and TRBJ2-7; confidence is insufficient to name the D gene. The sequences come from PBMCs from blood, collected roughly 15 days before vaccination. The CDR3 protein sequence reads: CASSRLQRSYEQYF. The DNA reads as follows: TGTGCCAGCAGCCGTCTGCAGCGCTCCTACGAGCAGTACTTC.